Given below is one TCR beta chain in context. The antigen remains undetermined. This record belongs to a study of post-analysis software for immune sequencing data. Study context: Included among the disease courses, which were recorded for the cohort, were relapsing-remitting, secondary progressive and progressive-relapsing multiple sclerosis.

Study-level findings and limits: F measure clustering grouped samples strongly by preparation batch. Those with multiple sclerosis, the patient group, showed significantly lower normalized Chao1 diversity than controls. Compared with controls, patients had more of about 5 TRBV segments, including TRBV5-6, TRBV5-1 and TRBV20-1.

Unmatched junction bases numbered 2, after V lost 6 bases and J lost 6 bases. The CDR3 is 11 residues long. Per germline, CDR1 SQVTM and CDR2 ANQGSEA. Tagging with unique molecular identifiers was a feature of the TCR beta cDNA libraries. T cells numbering about 0.85 to 11 million yielded cDNA molecules that totaled roughly 500,000. MiXCR was run by TCRdb on the PCR reads, yielding one entry per CDR3 protein. The sample carries about 540,000 distinct CDR3 sequences, 34% recorded once. Source material: blood. This receptor was identified in a girl younger than 18 with multiple sclerosis. The V and J genes are TRBV29-1 and TRBJ2-7; 10 nucleotides align to TRBD1. In DNA form, the CDR3 reads TGCAGCGTGGGGACAGGGGCCGAGCAGTACTTC. Residues: CSVGTGAEQYF.